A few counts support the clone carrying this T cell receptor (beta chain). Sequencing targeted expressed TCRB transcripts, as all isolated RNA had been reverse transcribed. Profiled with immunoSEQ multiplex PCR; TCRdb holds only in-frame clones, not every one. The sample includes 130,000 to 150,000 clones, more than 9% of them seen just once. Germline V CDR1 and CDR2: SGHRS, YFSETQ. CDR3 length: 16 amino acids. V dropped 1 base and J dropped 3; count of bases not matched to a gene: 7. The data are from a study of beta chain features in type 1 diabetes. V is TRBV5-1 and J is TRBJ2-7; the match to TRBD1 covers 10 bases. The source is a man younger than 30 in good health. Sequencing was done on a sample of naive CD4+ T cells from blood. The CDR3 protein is CASSLPRDRGDYEQYF. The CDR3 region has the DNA TGCGCCAGCAGCTTGCCCAGGGACAGGGGAGACTACGAGCAGTACTTC.